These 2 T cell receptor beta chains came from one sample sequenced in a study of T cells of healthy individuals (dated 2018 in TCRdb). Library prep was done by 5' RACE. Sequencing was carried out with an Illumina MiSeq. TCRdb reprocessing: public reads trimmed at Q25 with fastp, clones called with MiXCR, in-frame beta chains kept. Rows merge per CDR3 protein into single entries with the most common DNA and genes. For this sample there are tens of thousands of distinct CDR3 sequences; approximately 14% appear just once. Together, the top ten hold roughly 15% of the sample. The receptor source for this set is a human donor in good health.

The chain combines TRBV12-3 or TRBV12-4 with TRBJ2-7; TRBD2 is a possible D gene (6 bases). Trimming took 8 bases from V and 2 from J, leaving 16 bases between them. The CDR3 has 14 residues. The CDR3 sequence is CASGISGSTYEQYF. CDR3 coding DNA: TGTGCCAGCGGCATTAGCGGTTCGACCTACGAGCAGTACTTC.

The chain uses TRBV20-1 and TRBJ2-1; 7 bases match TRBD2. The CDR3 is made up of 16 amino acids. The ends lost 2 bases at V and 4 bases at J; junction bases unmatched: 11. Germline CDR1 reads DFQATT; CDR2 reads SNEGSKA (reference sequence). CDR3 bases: TGCAGTGCTAGACCTTTGGTGGGAGGGGATTACAATGAGCAGTTCTTC. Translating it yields CSARPLVGGDYNEQFF.